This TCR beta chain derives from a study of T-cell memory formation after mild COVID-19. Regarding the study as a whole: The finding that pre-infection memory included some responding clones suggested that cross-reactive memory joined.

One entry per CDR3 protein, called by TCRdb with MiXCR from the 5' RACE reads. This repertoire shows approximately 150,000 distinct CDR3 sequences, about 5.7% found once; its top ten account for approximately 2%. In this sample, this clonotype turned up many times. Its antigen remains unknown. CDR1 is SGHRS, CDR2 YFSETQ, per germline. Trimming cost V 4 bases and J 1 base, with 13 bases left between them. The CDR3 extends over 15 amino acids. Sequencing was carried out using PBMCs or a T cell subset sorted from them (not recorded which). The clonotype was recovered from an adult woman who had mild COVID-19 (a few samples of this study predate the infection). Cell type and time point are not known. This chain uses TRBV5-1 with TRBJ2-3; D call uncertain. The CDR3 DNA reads TGCGCCAGCAGCGGGTACTACGCGGGCACAGATACGCAGTATTTT. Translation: CASSGYYAGTDTQYF.